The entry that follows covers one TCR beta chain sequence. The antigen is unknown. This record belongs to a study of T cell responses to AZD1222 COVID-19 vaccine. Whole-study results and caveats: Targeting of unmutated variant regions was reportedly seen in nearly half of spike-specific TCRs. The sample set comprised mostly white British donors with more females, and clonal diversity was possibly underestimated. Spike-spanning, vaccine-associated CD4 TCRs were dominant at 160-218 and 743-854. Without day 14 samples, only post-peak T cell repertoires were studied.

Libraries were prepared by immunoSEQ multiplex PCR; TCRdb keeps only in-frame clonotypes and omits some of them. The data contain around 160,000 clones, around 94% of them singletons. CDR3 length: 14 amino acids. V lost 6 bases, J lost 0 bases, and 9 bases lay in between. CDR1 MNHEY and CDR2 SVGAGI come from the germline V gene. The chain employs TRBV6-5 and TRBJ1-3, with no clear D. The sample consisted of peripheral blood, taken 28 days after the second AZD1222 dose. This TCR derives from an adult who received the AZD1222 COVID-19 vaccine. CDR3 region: CASRNTFSGNTIYF. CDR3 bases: TGTGCCAGCAGAAACACTTTCTCTGGAAACACCATATATTTT.